This TCR beta chain was found in a study of blood T cell repertoires in COVID-19. CDR1 SGHNT and CDR2 YENEEA come from the germline V gene. The length of the CDR3 is 15 residues. The V end lost 0 bases, the J end lost 1 base, and 9 bases lay between the germline ends. The data were produced by immunoSEQ multiplex PCR, yet TCRdb's version contains in-frame clones alone and is incomplete. Of approximately 150,000 clones in the sample, roughly 84% were seen once. The TCR comes from a man in his forties or fifties in a cohort exposed to, infected with or recovered from COVID-19 (not recorded which). V is TRBV11-3 and J is TRBJ1-1; the D gene is possibly TRBD1 (6 bases). The sample consisted of PBMCs or T cells enriched from blood (not recorded which). CDR3 sequence (DNA): TGTGCCAGCAGCTTAGATCCAGGGGAGAACACTGAAGCTTTCTTT. Translated: CASSLDPGENTEAFF. The entire variable domain, with the rest obtained from reference TRBV11-3 and TRBJ1-1, is as follows: EAGVVQSPRYKIIEKKQPVAFWCNPISGHNTLYWYLQNLGQGPELLIRYENEEAVDDSQLPKDRFSAERLKGVDSTLKIQPAELGDSAVYLCASSLDPGENTEAFFGQGTRLTVV.